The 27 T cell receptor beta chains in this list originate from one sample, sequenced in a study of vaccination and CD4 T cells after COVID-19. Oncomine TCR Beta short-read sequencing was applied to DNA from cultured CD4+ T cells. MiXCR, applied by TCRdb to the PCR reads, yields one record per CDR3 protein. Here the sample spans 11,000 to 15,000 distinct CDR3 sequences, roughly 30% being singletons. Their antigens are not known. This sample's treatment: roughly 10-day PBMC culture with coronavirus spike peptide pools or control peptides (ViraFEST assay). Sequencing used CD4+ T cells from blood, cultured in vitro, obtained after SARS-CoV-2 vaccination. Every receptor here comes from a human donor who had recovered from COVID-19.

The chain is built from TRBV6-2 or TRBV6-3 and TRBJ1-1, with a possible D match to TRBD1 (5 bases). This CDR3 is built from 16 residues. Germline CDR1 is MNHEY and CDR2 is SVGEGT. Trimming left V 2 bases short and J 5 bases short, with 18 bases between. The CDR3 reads CASSYGGAGRGTEAFF. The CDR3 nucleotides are TGTGCCAGCAGTTACGGTGGGGCCGGACGCGGGACTGAAGCTTTCTTT.

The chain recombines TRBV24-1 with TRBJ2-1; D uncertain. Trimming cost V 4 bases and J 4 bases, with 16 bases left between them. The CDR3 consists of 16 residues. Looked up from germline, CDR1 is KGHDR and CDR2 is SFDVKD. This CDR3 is CATSDPLVGSYNEQFF. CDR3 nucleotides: TGTGCCACCAGTGACCCCCTAGTGGGATCATACAATGAGCAGTTCTTC.

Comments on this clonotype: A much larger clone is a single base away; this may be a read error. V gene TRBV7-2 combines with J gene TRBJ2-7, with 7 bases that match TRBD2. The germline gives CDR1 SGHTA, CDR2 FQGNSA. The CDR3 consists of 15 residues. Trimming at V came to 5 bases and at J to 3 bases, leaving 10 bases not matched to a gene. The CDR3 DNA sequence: TGTGCCAGCAGCACCGCAGGCGGGAGTGTCTACGAGCAGTACTTC. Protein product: CASSTAGGSVYEQYF.

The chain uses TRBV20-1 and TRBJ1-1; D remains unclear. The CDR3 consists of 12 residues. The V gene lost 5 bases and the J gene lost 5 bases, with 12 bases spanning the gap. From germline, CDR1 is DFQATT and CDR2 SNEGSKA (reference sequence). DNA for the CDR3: TGCAGTGCTTGCCCTTACCAGACTGAAGCTTTCTTT. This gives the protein CSACPYQTEAFF.

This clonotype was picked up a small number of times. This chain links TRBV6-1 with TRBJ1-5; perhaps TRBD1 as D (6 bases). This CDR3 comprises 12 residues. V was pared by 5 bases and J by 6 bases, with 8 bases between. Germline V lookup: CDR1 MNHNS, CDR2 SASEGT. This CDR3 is CASSRGAQPQHF. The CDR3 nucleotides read TGTGCCAGCAGTCGGGGGGCTCAGCCCCAGCATTTT.

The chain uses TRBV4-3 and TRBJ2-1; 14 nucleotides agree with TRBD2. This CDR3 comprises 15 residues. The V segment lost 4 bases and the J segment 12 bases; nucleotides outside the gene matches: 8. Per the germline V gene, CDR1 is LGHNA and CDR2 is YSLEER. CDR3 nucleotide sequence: TGCGCCAGCAGCCCGGGACTAGCGGGAGCCCGCGGGCAGTTCTTC. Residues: CASSPGLAGARGQFF.

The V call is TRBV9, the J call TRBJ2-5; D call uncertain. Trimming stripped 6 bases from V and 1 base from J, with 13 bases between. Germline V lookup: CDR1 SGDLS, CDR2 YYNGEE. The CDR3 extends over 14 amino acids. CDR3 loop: CASTTGGGQETQYF. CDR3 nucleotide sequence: TGTGCCAGCACGACTGGCGGTGGCCAAGAGACCCAGTACTTC.

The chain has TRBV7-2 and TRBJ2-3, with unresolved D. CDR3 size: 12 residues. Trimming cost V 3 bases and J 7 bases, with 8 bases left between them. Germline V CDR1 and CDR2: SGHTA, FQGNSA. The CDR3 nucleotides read TGTGCCAGCAGCTTGGATGAGTATACGCAGTATTTT. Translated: CASSLDEYTQYF.

The CDR3 region is CASSRAPRGEKLFF. The CDR3, as DNA: TGTGCCAGCAGCCGGGCCCCCCGCGGGGAAAAACTGTTTTTT. The genes are TRBV7-2 and TRBJ1-4; no firm D call. The CDR3 spans 14 residues. V was shortened by 5 bases and J by 8 bases, with 15 bases between the two germline ends. Germline CDR1 and CDR2: SGHTA and FQGNSA.

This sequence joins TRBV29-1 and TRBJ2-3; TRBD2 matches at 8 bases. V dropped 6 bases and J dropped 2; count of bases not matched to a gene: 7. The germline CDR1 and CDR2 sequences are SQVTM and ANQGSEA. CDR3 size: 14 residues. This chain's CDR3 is CSVTTSGSTDTQYF. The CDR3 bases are TGCAGCGTAACCACTAGCGGCTCCACAGATACGCAGTATTTT.

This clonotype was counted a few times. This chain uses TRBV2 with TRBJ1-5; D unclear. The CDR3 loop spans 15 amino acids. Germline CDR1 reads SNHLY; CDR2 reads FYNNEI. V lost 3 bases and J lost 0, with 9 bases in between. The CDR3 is CASSDQASSNQPQHF. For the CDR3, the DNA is TGTGCCAGCAGTGACCAGGCCTCTAGCAATCAGCCCCAGCATTTT.

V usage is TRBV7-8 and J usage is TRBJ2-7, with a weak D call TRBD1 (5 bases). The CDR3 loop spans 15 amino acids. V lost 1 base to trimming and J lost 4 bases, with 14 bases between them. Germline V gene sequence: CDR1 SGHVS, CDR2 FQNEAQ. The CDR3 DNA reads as TGTGCCAGCAGCTTAGTAGGTGACCAGGGTTACGAGCAGTACTTC. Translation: CASSLVGDQGYEQYF.

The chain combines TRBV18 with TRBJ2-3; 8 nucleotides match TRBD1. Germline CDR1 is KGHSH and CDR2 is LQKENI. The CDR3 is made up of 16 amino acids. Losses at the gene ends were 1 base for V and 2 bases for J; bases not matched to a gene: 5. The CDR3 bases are TGTGCCAGCTCACCACTCGGGACAGGCCTCACAGATACGCAGTATTTT. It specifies CASSPLGTGLTDTQYF.

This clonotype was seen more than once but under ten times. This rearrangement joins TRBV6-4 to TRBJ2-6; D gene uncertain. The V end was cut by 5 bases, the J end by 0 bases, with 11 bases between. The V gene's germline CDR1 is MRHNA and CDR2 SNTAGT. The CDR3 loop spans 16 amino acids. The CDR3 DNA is TGTGCCAGCAGTCCCCAGACCGGCTCTGGGGCCAACGTCCTGACTTTC. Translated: CASSPQTGSGANVLTF.

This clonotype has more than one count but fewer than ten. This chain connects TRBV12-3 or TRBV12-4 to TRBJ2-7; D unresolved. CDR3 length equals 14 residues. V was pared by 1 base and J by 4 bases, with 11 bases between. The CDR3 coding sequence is TGTGCCAGCAGTTTAGACGCTGGGAAGTACGAGCAGTACTTC. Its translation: CASSLDAGKYEQYF.

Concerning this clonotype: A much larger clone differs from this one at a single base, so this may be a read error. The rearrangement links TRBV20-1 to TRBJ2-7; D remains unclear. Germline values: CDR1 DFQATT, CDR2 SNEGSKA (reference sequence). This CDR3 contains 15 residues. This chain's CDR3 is CSASSRLKNSYEQHF. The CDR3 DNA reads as TGCAGTGCTAGTTCTCGTCTCAAAAACTCCTACGAGCAGCACTTC.

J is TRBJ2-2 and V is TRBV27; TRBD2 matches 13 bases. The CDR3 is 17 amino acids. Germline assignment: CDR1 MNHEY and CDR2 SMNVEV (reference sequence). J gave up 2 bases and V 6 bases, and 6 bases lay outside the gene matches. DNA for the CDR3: TGTGCCAGCAGGATCGGGACTAGCGGGGCCAACACCGGGGAGCTGTTTTTT. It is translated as CASRIGTSGANTGELFF.

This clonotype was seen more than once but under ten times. Here the CDR3 DNA reads TGTGCCACCAGCAGCGAGGGGTCTGAGACCCAGTACTTC. Residues: CATSSEGSETQYF. The V call is TRBV15, the J call TRBJ2-5, with D perhaps matching TRBD1 or TRBD2 (5 bases each). This CDR3 has 13 residues. Germline assignment: CDR1 LNHNV and CDR2 YYDKDF (reference sequence). Deletions cut 3 bases from V and 5 bases from J, with 10 bases between.

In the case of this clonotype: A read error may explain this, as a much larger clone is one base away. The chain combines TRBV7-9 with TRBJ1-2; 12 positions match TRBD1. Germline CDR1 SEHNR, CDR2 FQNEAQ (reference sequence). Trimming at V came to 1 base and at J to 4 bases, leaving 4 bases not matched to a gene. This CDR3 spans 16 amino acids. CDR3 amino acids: CASSLGDRGRTYGYTF. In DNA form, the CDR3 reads TGTGCCAGCAGCTTAGGGGACAGGGGGCGTACCTATGGCTACACCTTC.

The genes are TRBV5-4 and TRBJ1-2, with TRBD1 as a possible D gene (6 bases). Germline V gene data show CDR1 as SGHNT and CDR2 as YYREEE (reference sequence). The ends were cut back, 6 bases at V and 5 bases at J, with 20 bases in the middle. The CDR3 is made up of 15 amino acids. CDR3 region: CASTRGRQVGYGYTF. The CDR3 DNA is TGTGCCAGCACCAGGGGACGGCAAGTCGGGTATGGCTACACCTTC.

This chain's CDR3 is CASQERLAGSYEQYF. CDR3 nucleotides: TGTGCCAGCCAGGAAAGACTAGCGGGAAGCTACGAGCAGTACTTC. This chain connects TRBV6-1 to TRBJ2-7, with 11 positions matching TRBD2. CDR3 length: 15 residues. The germline CDR1 and CDR2 sequences are MNHNS and SASEGT. J was trimmed by 3 bases and V by 8 bases; bases with no gene match: 9.

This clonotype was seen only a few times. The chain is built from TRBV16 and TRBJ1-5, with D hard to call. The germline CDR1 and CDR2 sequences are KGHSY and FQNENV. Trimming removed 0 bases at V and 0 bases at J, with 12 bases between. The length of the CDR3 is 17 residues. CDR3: CASSQSRVVGSNQPQHF. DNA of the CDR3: TGTGCCAGCAGCCAATCGAGGGTAGTAGGTAGCAATCAGCCCCAGCATTTT.

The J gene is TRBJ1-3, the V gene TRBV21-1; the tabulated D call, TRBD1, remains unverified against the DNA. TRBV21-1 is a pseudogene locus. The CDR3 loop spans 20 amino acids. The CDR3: CASSTPGQDRVGSCGNTIYF. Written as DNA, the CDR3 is TGTGCCAGCAGCACCCCAGGTCAAGACAGGGTGGGGTCCTGTGGAAACACCATATATTTT.

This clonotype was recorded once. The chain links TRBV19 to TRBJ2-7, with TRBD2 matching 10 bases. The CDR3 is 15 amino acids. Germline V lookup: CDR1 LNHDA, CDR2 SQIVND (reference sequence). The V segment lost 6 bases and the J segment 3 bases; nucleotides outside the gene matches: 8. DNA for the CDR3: TGTGCCAGTAGCCAAACTAGCGGGGACATCTACGAGCAGTACTTC. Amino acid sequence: CASSQTSGDIYEQYF.

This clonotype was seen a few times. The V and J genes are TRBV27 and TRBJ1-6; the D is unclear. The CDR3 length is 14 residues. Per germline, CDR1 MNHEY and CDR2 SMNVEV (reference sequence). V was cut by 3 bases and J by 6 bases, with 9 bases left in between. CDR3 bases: TGTGCCAGCAGTTTCGGGCAGCTTAATTCACCCCTCCACTTT. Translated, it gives CASSFGQLNSPLHF.

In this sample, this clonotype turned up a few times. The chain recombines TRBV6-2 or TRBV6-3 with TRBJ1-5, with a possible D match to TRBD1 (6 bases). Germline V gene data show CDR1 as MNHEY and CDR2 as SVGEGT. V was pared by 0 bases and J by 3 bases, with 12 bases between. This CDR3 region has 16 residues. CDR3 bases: TGTGCCAGCAGTTACTCGATTGGACAGATCAATCAGCCCCAGCATTTT. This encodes CASSYSIGQINQPQHF.

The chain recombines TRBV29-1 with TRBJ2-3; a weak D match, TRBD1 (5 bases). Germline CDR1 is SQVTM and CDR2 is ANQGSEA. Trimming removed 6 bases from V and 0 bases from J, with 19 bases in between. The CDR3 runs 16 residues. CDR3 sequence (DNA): TGCAGCGTCCAGGGTGTCGCGGTATCTAGCACAGATACGCAGTATTTT. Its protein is CSVQGVAVSSTDTQYF.